A selection of T cell receptor beta chains follows, all from one sample in a study of CD8 T cells in ankylosing spondylitis. TCRdb used MiXCR to reprocess the 5' RACE reads, holding one entry per CDR3 protein. The table lists some 150,000 distinct CDR3 sequences, 11% of them singletons. The sample comprised blood, either unsorted or a sorted T cell fraction (not recorded which). These receptors were obtained from a female donor with ankylosing spondylitis or in good health (not recorded which). The CDR3 runs from the conserved cysteine through the conserved F or W. Fields, in order: J gene, V gene, CDR3 protein.

TRBJ1-1	TRBV30	CAWSLTGVMNTEAFF
TRBJ2-7	TRBV5-1	CASSLAGSYEQYF
TRBJ2-7	TRBV10-1	CASSDAGSYEQYF
TRBJ2-7	TRBV5-1	CASSELAGPSYEQYF
TRBJ1-2	TRBV5-1	CASSLVGVGLPGGYGYTF
TRBJ1-2	TRBV15	CATSRDPRGYGYTF
TRBJ2-2	TRBV5-1	CASNNPQGGFFGELFF
TRBJ2-1	TRBV20-1	CSARARGEGRAYNEQFF
TRBJ2-1	TRBV5-4	CASSPQGAGRFNEQFF
TRBJ2-3	TRBV12-3/TRBV12-4	CASITADTQYF
TRBJ2-5	TRBV5-1	CASSQNSGGSQETQYF
TRBJ2-7	TRBV5-5	CASSLPPGRDYEQYF
TRBJ1-1	TRBV18	CASSRQGADTEAFF
TRBJ2-1	TRBV20-1	CSASRGGAMNEQFF
TRBJ1-1	TRBV18	CASSPLDRGGNTEAFF
TRBJ2-1	TRBV10-3	CAIGGLDEQFF
TRBJ1-3	TRBV20-1	CSARQGRAGNTIYF
TRBJ2-3	TRBV2	CASRSAGGRADTQYF
TRBJ2-2	TRBV7-7	CASSLTRETGELFF
TRBJ2-1	TRBV24-1	CATSGPVADEQFF
TRBJ1-2	TRBV14	CASSQDMDPTGGSYGYTF
TRBJ2-1	TRBV29-1	CSVAIAGGYEQFF
TRBJ2-2	TRBV11-2	CASSFLAGGQGGELFF
TRBJ2-3	TRBV12-3/TRBV12-4	CASSLQPTDTQYF
TRBJ2-5	TRBV7-2	CASSLGWGTFQETQYF
TRBJ2-7	TRBV28	CASSIRTGSQQYF
TRBJ2-7	TRBV2	CASSPGASYEQYF